This T cell receptor (beta chain) was recovered during a study of T cells in Graves' hyperthyroidism and ophthalmopathy. Duration under 3 months, a NOSPECS grade of at least 4, and a Clinical Activity Score of at least 3 characterized the ophthalmopathy patients. This CDR3 is built from 16 residues. Germline loops: CDR1 SGHTA, CDR2 FQGTGA. V trimming: 5 bases; J trimming: 2 bases; junction bases outside the gene matches: 8. This clonotype has ten or more counts. What it binds is not known. Researchers amplified the TCR beta CDR3 regions from RNA transcripts. During a first-round RT-PCR of the TCR CDR3, the HTBI primer set was used. TCRdb re-called the multiplex PCR reads with MiXCR, one entry per CDR3 protein. This sample has approximately 250,000 distinct CDR3 sequences, with about 24% found just once. Regarding the study as a whole: From stable hyperthyroidism, ophthalmopathy was set apart by a 13 V-J model.

The gene calls are TRBV7-3 and TRBJ2-7, with TRBD2 matching 11 bases. The clonotype originates from a woman aged 40 to 50 with Graves' ophthalmopathy. Specimen: blood. The CDR3 loop reads CASSPDPGLAAYEQYF. CDR3 DNA sequence: TGTGCCAGCAGCCCTGATCCGGGACTAGCGGCCTACGAGCAGTACTTC.